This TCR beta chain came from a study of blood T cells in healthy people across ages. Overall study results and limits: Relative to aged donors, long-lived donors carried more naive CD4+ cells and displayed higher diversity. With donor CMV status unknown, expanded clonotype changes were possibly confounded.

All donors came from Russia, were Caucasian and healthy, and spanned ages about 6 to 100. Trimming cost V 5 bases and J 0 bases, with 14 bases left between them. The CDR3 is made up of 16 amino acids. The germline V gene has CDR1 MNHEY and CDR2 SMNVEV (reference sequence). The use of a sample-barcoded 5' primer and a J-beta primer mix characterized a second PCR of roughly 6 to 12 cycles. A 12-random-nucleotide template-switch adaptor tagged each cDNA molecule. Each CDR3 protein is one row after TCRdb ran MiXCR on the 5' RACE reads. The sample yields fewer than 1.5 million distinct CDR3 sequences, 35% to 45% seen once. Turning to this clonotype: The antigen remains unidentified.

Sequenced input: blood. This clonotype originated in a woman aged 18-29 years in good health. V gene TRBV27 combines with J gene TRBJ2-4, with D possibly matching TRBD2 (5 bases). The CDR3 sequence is CASSPGAGLAKNIQYF. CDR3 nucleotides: TGTGCCAGCAGTCCCGGCGCGGGCCTAGCCAAAAACATTCAGTACTTC.